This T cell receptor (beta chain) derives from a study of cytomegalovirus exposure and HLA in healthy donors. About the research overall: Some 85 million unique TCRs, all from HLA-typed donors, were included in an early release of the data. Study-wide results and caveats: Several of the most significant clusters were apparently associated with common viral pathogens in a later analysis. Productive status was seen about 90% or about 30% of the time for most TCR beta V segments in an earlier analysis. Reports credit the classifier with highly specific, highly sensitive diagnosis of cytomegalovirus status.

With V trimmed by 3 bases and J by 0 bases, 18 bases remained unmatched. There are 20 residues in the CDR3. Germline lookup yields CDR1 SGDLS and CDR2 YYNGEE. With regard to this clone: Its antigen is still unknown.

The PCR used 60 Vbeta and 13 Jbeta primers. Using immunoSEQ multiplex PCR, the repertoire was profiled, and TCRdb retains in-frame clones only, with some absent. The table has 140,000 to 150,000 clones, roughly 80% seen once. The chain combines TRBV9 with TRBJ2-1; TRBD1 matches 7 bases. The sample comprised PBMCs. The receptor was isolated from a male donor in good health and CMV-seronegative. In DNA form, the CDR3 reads TGTGCCAGCAGCGCGAGAGGGCGGACAGGCGGCGTAAGCTCCTACAATGAGCAGTTCTTC. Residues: CASSARGRTGGVSSYNEQFF.